This TCR beta chain stems from a study of T cells after yellow fever vaccination. Germline trimming cut 1 base from V and 4 bases from J; bases unmatched to any gene: 3. This CDR3 has 15 amino acids. TCRdb redid the calling of the 5' RACE reads with MiXCR, one entry per CDR3 protein. The profile shows roughly 400,000 distinct CDR3 sequences, around 20% of them singletons. As concerns this clonotype: No antigen is known for it.

The study's findings and limits: In post-booster samples, most primary-vaccination clones reappeared (under 98% CD4, nearly 90% CD8).

Sample: PBMCs, taken before the yellow fever booster vaccination. The receptor's source is a man younger than 35 who received the YFV17D yellow fever vaccine. The chain has TRBV12-3 or TRBV12-4 and TRBJ2-5; 10 bases are a match to TRBD2. CDR3 sequence reads: CASSLEAGGPETQYF. For the CDR3, the DNA is TGTGCCAGCAGTTTAGAAGCGGGGGGGCCAGAGACCCAGTACTTC.